The text below deals with one T cell receptor beta chain. The data derive from a study of blood T cell repertoires in COVID-19. Study as a whole: Donors in the United States, Italy and Spain gave samples during acute or convalescent COVID-19.

In the source study's methods: Amplification of reference gene primers was used by the study to estimate nucleated cell counts. Here immunoSEQ multiplex PCR was the method, and the copy in TCRdb shows in-frame clones only, minus some. Clone size and V and J calls were adopted from that table, with D and trimming inferred from the DNA. The repertoire includes around 260,000 clones, around 86% of them detected once, and 13% sits in the top ten. The TCR sequence derives from a human donor in a cohort sampled during active COVID-19. The material sequenced was peripheral blood.

CDR3 amino acids: CATSETGLNTEAFF. The CDR3 DNA reads TGTGCCACCAGTGAAACAGGGTTGAACACTGAAGCTTTCTTT. The rearrangement joins TRBV24-1 to TRBJ1-1, with a tentative D call TRBD1 (6 bases). Germline lookup yields CDR1 KGHDR and CDR2 SFDVKD. This CDR3 comprises 14 residues. The V end was cut by 4 bases, the J end by 0 bases, with 8 bases between.